This TCR beta chain was obtained from a study of OX40 agonist ivuxolimab in advanced cancers. Across the whole study: Partial responses occurred in Three dose-escalation patients, one with hepatocellular carcinoma and two with cutaneous melanoma.

CDR1 and CDR2 (germline): SEHNR, FQNEAQ (reference sequence). The V gene lost 4 bases and the J gene lost 1 base, with 21 bases spanning the gap. This CDR3 contains 18 residues. The assay was immunoSEQ multiplex PCR, and TCRdb's table has in-frame clones only and misses some. The sample records 110,000 or so clones, approximately 90% being singletons. V and J are TRBV7-9 and TRBJ2-3, with a possible D match to TRBD1 (6 bases). The receptor was derived from an adult with an advanced solid tumor such as melanoma, head and neck, liver or kidney cancer. The sample in question was CD4+ or CD8+ T cells sorted from blood, obtained in a trial of the OX40 agonist ivuxolimab. CDR3 sequence: CASSSTGTPVSGTDTQYF. CDR3 sequence (DNA): TGTGCCAGCAGCTCCACCGGGACACCAGTATCTGGCACAGATACGCAGTATTTT. The full variable domain, in which reference TRBV7-9 and TRBJ2-3 provide the parts outside the CDR3, is DTGVSQNPRHKITKRGQNVTFRCDPISEHNRLYWYRQTLGQGPEFLTYFQNEAQLEKSRLLSDRFSAERPKGSFSTLEIQRTEQGDSAMYLCASSSTGTPVSGTDTQYFGPGTRLTVL.